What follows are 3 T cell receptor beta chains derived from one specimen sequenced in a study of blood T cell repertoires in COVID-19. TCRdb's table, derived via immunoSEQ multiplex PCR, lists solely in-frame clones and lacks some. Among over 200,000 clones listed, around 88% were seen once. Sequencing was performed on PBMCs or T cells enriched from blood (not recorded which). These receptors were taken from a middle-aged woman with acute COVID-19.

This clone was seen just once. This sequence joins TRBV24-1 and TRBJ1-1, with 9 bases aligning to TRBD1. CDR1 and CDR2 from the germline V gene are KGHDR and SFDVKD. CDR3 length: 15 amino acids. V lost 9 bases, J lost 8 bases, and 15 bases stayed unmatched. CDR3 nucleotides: TGTGCCACCGAATTATCCGGGACAGGGAGTCGCGAAGCTTTCTTT. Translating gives CATELSGTGSREAFF.

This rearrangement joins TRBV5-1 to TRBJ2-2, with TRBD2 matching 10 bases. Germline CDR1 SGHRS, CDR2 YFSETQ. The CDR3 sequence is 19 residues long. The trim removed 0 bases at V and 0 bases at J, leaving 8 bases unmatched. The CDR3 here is CASSLVPSGGGSNTGELFF. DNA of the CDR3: TGCGCCAGCAGCTTGGTCCCTAGCGGGGGAGGCTCGAACACCGGGGAGCTGTTTTTT. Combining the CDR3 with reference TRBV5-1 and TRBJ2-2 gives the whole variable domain KAGVTQTPRYLIKTRGQQVTLSCSPISGHRSVSWYQQTPGQGLQFLFEYFSETQRNKGNFPGRFSGRQFSNSRSEMNVSTLELGDSALYLCASSLVPSGGGSNTGELFFGEGSRLTVL.

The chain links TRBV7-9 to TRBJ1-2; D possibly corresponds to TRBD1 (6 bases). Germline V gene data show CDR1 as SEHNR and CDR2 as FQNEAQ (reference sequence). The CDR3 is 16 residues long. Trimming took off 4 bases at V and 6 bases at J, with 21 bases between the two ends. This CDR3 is CASSSLSPGQTDGYTF. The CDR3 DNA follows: TGTGCCAGCAGCTCTCTGTCCCCGGGACAAACCGATGGCTACACCTTC.